Sequencing of this T cell receptor beta chain was carried out in a study of cytotoxic CD8 clonotypes in ibrutinib-treated CLL. A remark on this clone: Its cognate antigen is unknown.

Whole-study findings and limits: The study found public clonotypes uncommon, contracting or stable on treatment.

The protocol was immunoSEQ multiplex PCR, while the TCRdb copy is restricted to in-frame clones and leaves out a portion. Here the sample spans approximately 150,000 clones, roughly 80% being singletons. The CDR3 totals 15 residues. Germline assignment: CDR1 KGHSH and CDR2 LQKENI. Unmatched junction bases numbered 1, after V lost 3 bases and J lost 2 bases. The sample in question was PBMCs, obtained after 24 months of ibrutinib treatment. The chain carries TRBV18 and TRBJ2-6; 7 positions match TRBD1. This sequence was found in a human donor with chronic lymphocytic leukemia. As DNA, the CDR3 is TGTGCCAGCTCACCTGACAGGGCTGGGGCCAACGTCCTGACTTTC. It is translated as CASSPDRAGANVLTF.